The 14 T cell receptor beta chains given below trace back to one sample, sequenced in a study of T cells after yellow fever vaccination. TCRdb reprocessed the 5' RACE reads via MiXCR and lists one record per CDR3 protein. The repertoire includes roughly 300,000 distinct CDR3 sequences, about 7.8% of them detected once, and 15% to 20% sits in the top ten. Sequencing was performed on PBMCs, taken about 41 days after the first yellow fever vaccination. The receptor source for this set is a man aged 18 to 30 who received the YFV17D yellow fever vaccine.

About this clonotype itself: One end of the junction fails to match germline, which may point to a read error. This chain joins TRBV20-1 and TRBJ2-1, with TRBD1 matching 7 bases. Germline-derived CDR1 and CDR2 are DFQATT and SNEGSKA (reference sequence). The CDR3 has 16 residues. This CDR3 reads CCAREQCWGQYNEQFF. DNA of the CDR3: TGCTGTGCTAGAGAGCAATGTTGGGGACAGTACAATGAGCAGTTCTTC.

This chain joins TRBV6-2 or TRBV6-3 and TRBJ2-1; tentatively, D is TRBD2 (6 bases). Germline-derived CDR1 and CDR2 are MNHEY and SVGEGT. The CDR3 extends over 16 amino acids. V gave up 2 bases and J gave up 5 bases, with 16 bases separating them. This CDR3 reads CASSYEDYRMNNEQFF. The CDR3 DNA sequence: TGTGCCAGCAGTTACGAGGACTACCGAATGAACAATGAGCAGTTCTTC.

This clonotype has only a few counts. This chain links TRBV6-5 with TRBJ2-2; 7 bases fit TRBD1. Trimming took 5 bases from V and 6 from J; bases not matched to a gene: 0. The V gene's germline CDR1 is MNHEY and CDR2 SVGAGI. The CDR3 is 12 amino acids. In DNA form, the CDR3 reads TGTGCCAGCAGTACAGGGGCCGGGGAGCTGTTTTTT. Amino acids: CASSTGAGELFF.

This clonotype was seen only a few times. The V and J genes are TRBV10-3 and TRBJ2-1; 7 bases match TRBD2. The CDR3 totals 13 residues. Trimming cost V 4 bases and J 10 bases; bases outside gene matches: 7. Per the germline V gene, CDR1 is ENHRY and CDR2 is SYGVKD. CDR3 sequence: CAISVRLADEQFF. The CDR3 DNA reads TGTGCCATCAGTGTCCGTCTAGCGGACGAGCAGTTCTTC.

This clonotype has more than one count but fewer than ten. This CDR3 reads CSVEDPRTGAYEQYV. As DNA, the CDR3 is TGCAGCGTTGAAGATCCACGGACAGGGGCCTACGAGCAGTACGTC. The chain joins TRBV29-1 to TRBJ2-7, with 9 positions matching TRBD1. The V gene's germline CDR1 is SQVTM and CDR2 ANQGSEA. The V and J ends lost 0 bases and 2 bases, in that order; junction bases with no gene match: 5. The CDR3 runs to 15 residues.

This clonotype showed up just a few times. The chain joins TRBV11-2 to TRBJ2-1, with a tentative D call TRBD2 (5 bases). Germline CDR1 SGHAT, CDR2 FQNNGV. Trimming pared 5 bases from V and 6 bases from J, leaving 17 bases between. This CDR3 comprises 15 residues. This chain's CDR3 is CASSAGSYRGNEQFF. DNA for the CDR3: TGTGCCAGCAGCGCCGGATCCTACCGGGGCAATGAGCAGTTCTTC.

This clonotype was detected only a few times. The chain has TRBV25-1 and TRBJ2-1; 7 nucleotides match TRBD1. With 6 bases clipped from V and 3 bases from J, the junction kept 11 bases outside the gene matches. This CDR3 contains 16 residues. CDR1 and CDR2 (germline): MGHDK, SYGVNS. CDR3 coding DNA: TGTGCCAGCAGCCAAGGGACAGTAGATTTCTACAATGAGCAGTTCTTC. It translates to CASSQGTVDFYNEQFF.

The rearrangement links TRBV4-3 to TRBJ2-5; 9 bases match TRBD2. V was clipped by 1 base and J by 2 bases; unmatched bases: 5. The germline CDR1 and CDR2 sequences are LGHNA and YSLEER. The CDR3 loop spans 16 amino acids. Written as DNA, the CDR3 is TGCGCCAGCAGCCAAGTCCTAGCGGGGACGCAAGAGACCCAGTACTTC. Protein product: CASSQVLAGTQETQYF.

This clonotype was found a few times. The V gene is TRBV6-1, the J gene TRBJ2-5, with D possibly being TRBD1 or TRBD2 (5 bases each). This CDR3 contains 15 residues. Between the trimmed V and J ends, which lost 6 bases and 1 base, there was a span of 15 bases. Germline V lookup: CDR1 MNHNS, CDR2 SASEGT. CDR3 sequence reads: CASRRDPAVQETQYF. The CDR3 nucleotides read TGTGCCAGCAGACGGGACCCAGCGGTCCAAGAGACCCAGTACTTC.

This clonotype occurred many times. The chain links TRBV7-2 to TRBJ2-5; D possibly corresponds to TRBD2 (5 bases). CDR1 is SGHTA, CDR2 FQGNSA, per germline. The CDR3 loop spans 14 amino acids. The V end was cut by 4 bases, the J end by 5 bases, with 14 bases between. DNA of the CDR3: TGTGCCAGCAGCTGGCGGGTCTCAGAGGAGACCCAGTACTTC. Protein product: CASSWRVSEETQYF.

CDR3 in DNA: TGTGCCAGCAGCCCCTCTGGACGGGAGGGCACAGATACGCAGTATTTT. Amino acids: CASSPSGREGTDTQYF. The chain has TRBV7-2 and TRBJ2-3, with 7 bases fitting TRBD2. The V and J ends lost 5 bases and 1 base, in that order; junction bases with no gene match: 9. The CDR3 has 16 amino acids. Germline CDR1 and CDR2: SGHTA and FQGNSA.

In DNA form, the CDR3 reads TGTGCCAGCTCACCAATAGGGACAGCGGGGTCCTACGAGCAGTACGTC. Translating gives CASSPIGTAGSYEQYV. This chain connects TRBV18 to TRBJ2-7; D possibly uses TRBD1 or TRBD2 (7 bases each). In germline, CDR1 is KGHSH, CDR2 LQKENI. The CDR3 has 16 residues. V dropped 2 bases and J dropped 1 base, with 15 bases sitting between them.

This clonotype was seen more than once but under ten times. The chain couples TRBV4-2 to TRBJ1-1, with 10 nucleotides matching TRBD1. The CDR3 is 16 amino acids. Germline CDR1 reads LGHNA; CDR2 reads YNFKEQ. V shed 1 base and J 3 bases; nucleotides not matched to a gene: 5. The CDR3 DNA sequence: TGTGCCAGCAGCCAAGCCGGGACAGGGGCCTACACTGAAGCTTTCTTT. Protein product: CASSQAGTGAYTEAFF.

The genes are TRBV12-3 or TRBV12-4 and TRBJ1-5, with 7 bases lining up with TRBD1. The CDR3 covers 15 residues. Losses at the gene ends were 6 bases for V and 2 bases for J; bases not matched to a gene: 7. CDR3 sequence: CASRKGGEGNQPQHF. The CDR3 nucleotides read TGTGCCAGCAGAAAAGGGGGCGAGGGCAATCAGCCCCAGCATTTT.